This note documents a single TCR beta chain sequence. The CDR3 has 14 residues. CDR1 and CDR2 (germline): SGHTA, FQGNSA. Trimming removed 4 bases from V and 5 bases from J, with 14 bases in between. The source of the sample is a study of blood T cell repertoires in COVID-19. How the authors handled the data: Amplified reference gene primers provided the basis for estimating nucleated cell counts. Assay: immunoSEQ multiplex PCR; the TCRdb copy retains only in-frame clones and omits some. V and J calls and clone size are those listed in that table; D and trimming were worked out from the DNA. Among roughly 250,000 clones listed, more than 70% were seen once.

The TCR comes from a woman in her forties or fifties with acute or convalescent COVID-19. The gene calls are TRBV7-2 and TRBJ1-1, with D unresolved. The sequenced sample consisted of peripheral blood. The CDR3 DNA follows: TGTGCCAGCAGCTCCTACACAGATTCGACTGAAGCTTTCTTT. Residues: CASSSYTDSTEAFF.